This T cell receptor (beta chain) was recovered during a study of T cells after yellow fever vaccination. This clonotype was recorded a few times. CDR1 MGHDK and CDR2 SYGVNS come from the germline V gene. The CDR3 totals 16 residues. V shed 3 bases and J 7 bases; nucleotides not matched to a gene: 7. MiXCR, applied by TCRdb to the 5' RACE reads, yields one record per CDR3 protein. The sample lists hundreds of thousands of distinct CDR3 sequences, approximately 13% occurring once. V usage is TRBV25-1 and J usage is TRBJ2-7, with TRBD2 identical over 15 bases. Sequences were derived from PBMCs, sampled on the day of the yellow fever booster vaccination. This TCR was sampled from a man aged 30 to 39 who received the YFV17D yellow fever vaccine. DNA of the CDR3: TGTGCCAGCAGTGATCGGACTAGCGGGAGGGCTGGTGAGCAGTACTTC. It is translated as CASSDRTSGRAGEQYF.